The 19 T cell receptor beta chains below all came from one sample that was sequenced in a study of CXCR3-negative and CXCR3-positive naive CD8 T cells. Findings and caveats of the study: In CXCR3-positive naive cells, the TRB CDR3s were more hydrophobic than in CXCR3-negative naive cells.

Via 5' RACE with UMI labels, TRB cDNA libraries were prepared. TCRdb reprocessed the 5' RACE reads, keeping one entry per CDR3 protein, no DNA. The sample has nearly 90,000 distinct CDR3 sequences; the top ten hold roughly 0.8%. No antigens are known for them. The sequenced sample consisted of naive CXCR3+ CD8+ T cells from blood. Subset indicated: CD45RO-CCR7+CD27+CD95- naive CD8+ T cells expressing CXCR3 (TNR3+). The receptors derive from a human donor in good health. Some clones in this sample may be carry-over from other donors' samples.

J is TRBJ2-2 and V is TRBV5-5; TCRdb calls TRBD1, which cannot be checked without DNA. The CDR3 is 17 amino acids. Germline V lookup: CDR1 SGHKS, CDR2 YYEKEE (reference sequence). CDR3 loop: CASSLNVFRVMTGELFF.

This chain uses TRBV28 with TRBJ2-5. This CDR3 region has 11 residues. Per the germline V gene, CDR1 is MDHEN and CDR2 is SYDVKM. The CDR3 spells CASRDDETQYF. Full variable domain (rest looked up from reference TRBV28 and TRBJ2-5): DVKVTQSSRYLVKRTGEKVFLECVQDMDHENMFWYRQDPGLGLRLIYFSYDVKMKEKGDIPEGYSVSREKKERFSLILESASTNQTSMYLCASRDDETQYFGPGTRLLVL.

This chain links TRBV7-8 with TRBJ2-5; TCRdb names TRBD2, which stays unverified in the absence of DNA. The CDR3 has 19 amino acids. The germline V gene encodes CDR1 SGHVS and CDR2 FQNEAQ. CDR3 protein: CASSPLAVGGPLYQETQYF.

V and J are TRBV25-1 and TRBJ1-1; TCRdb's assignment of TRBD1 cannot be checked, as there is no DNA. CDR1 and CDR2 from the germline V gene are MGHDK and SYGVNS. The CDR3 is 15 amino acids. CDR3 protein: CASSPRKGGWTEAFF. Combining the CDR3 with reference TRBV25-1 and TRBJ1-1 gives the whole variable domain EADIYQTPRYLVIGTGKKITLECSQTMGHDKMYWYQQDPGMELHLIHYSYGVNSTEKGDLSSESTVSRIRTEHFPLTLESARPSHTSQYLCASSPRKGGWTEAFFGQGTRLTVV.

V and J are TRBV13 and TRBJ1-1. There are 15 residues in the CDR3. Germline CDR1 PRHDT, CDR2 FYEKMQ (reference sequence). The chain's CDR3 is CASRPSGLLNTEAFF.

The chain joins TRBV9 to TRBJ2-7; TCRdb returns TRBD1, unconfirmable since there is no DNA. Germline CDR1 SGDLS, CDR2 YYNGEE. The CDR3 extends over 15 amino acids. CDR3 loop: CASSGRDRTTYEQYF.

This chain's CDR3 is CASSLVGTSGTGRTDTQYF. The chain combines TRBV27 with TRBJ2-3; TCRdb's D gene call, TRBD2, goes unchecked for lack of DNA. Looked up from germline, CDR1 is MNHEY and CDR2 is SMNVEV (reference sequence). CDR3 size: 19 residues.

The chain has TRBV30 and TRBJ1-1; the TCRdb D gene call, TRBD1, has no DNA to confirm it. Germline CDR1 reads GTSNPN; CDR2 reads SVGIG (reference sequence). The length of the CDR3 is 11 residues. This CDR3 reads CAWSTAPEAFF. The full variable domain, its missing parts supplied by reference TRBV30 and TRBJ1-1, is SQTIHQWPATLVQPVGSPLSLECTVEGTSNPNLYWYRQAAGRGLQLLFYSVGIGQISSEVPQNLSASRPQDRQFILSSKKLLLSDSGFYLCAWSTAPEAFFGQGTRLTVV.

The chain couples TRBV7-2 to TRBJ2-1; the TRBD1 assignment by TCRdb is unverifiable without DNA. The length of the CDR3 is 15 residues. Germline V gene lookup returns CDR1 SGHTA and CDR2 FQGNSA. This CDR3 is CASSSPRPSYNEQFF.

V gene TRBV7-2 combines with J gene TRBJ2-1. This CDR3 has 15 amino acids. The germline CDR1 and CDR2 sequences are SGHTA and FQGNSA. CDR3 in amino acids: CASSTRRSSYNEQFF.

The chain uses TRBV28 and TRBJ2-7; lacking DNA, the TRBD1 call made by TCRdb goes unchecked. The CDR3 contains 12 residues. Germline assignment: CDR1 MDHEN and CDR2 SYDVKM. This chain's CDR3 is CASLGPMYEQYF.

This chain links TRBV7-9 with TRBJ2-3; no DNA is available, so the TRBD2 call from TCRdb remains unchecked. This CDR3 has 18 amino acids. The germline V gene has CDR1 SEHNR and CDR2 FQNEAQ (reference sequence). The CDR3: CASSAHTWLAGNTDTQYF.

The chain employs TRBV12-3 or TRBV12-4 and TRBJ2-3; TCRdb picks TRBD2, but there is no DNA to check that call. There are 12 residues in the CDR3. This chain's CDR3 is CASKAVGDTQYF.

The CDR3: CASSSQGNYNEQFF. This chain links TRBV9 with TRBJ2-1; TCRdb's D call of TRBD1 is untestable without DNA. The germline CDR1 and CDR2 sequences are SGDLS and YYNGEE. The CDR3 covers 14 residues. The full variable domain, rest sourced from reference TRBV9 and TRBJ2-1, is DSGVTQTPKHLITATGQRVTLRCSPRSGDLSVYWYQQSLDQGLQFLIQYYNGEERAKGNILERFSAQQFPDLHSELNLSSLELGDSALYFCASSSQGNYNEQFFGPGTRLTVL.

The gene calls are TRBV20-1 and TRBJ2-1; TCRdb indicates TRBD2, and absent DNA this call remains unverified. CDR1 is DFQATT, CDR2 SNEGSKA, per germline (reference sequence). This CDR3 spans 12 amino acids. The CDR3 reads CSRASDEREQFF.

The chain has TRBV5-1 and TRBJ2-1; with no DNA, the TCRdb D assignment of TRBD2 cannot be verified. The CDR3 consists of 18 residues. Looked up from germline, CDR1 is SGHRS and CDR2 is YFSETQ. CDR3 sequence reads: CASSWSQGGRGAHNEQFF.

J is TRBJ2-1 and V is TRBV6-6; absent DNA, TCRdb's TRBD1 call cannot be checked. Per germline, CDR1 MNHNY and CDR2 SVGAGI (reference sequence). The CDR3 is made up of 11 amino acids. CDR3 amino acids: CASRQGNEQFF.

The CDR3 is CASSSFGLAGGEGEETQYF. This chain joins TRBV28 and TRBJ2-5; TCRdb gives TRBD2 as the D gene, but with no DNA this cannot be confirmed. Germline V CDR1 and CDR2: MDHEN, SYDVKM. The length of the CDR3 is 19 residues.

The gene calls are TRBV9 and TRBJ1-2. This CDR3 is 13 amino acids long. CDR1 SGDLS and CDR2 YYNGEE come from the germline V gene. The CDR3 protein is CASSVATNYGYTF.